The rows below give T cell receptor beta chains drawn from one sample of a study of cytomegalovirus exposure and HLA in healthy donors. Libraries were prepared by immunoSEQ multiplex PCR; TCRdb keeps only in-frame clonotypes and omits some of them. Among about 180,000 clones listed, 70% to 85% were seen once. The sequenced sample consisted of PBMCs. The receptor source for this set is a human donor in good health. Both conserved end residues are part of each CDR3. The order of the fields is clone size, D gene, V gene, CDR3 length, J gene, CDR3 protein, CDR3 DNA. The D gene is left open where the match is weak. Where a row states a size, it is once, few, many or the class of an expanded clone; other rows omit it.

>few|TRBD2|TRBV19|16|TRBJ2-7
CASSIGAGSAGREQYF
TGTGCCAGTAGTATAGGAGCGGGGTCCGCGGGTCGCGAGCAGTACTTC
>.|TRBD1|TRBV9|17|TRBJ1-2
CASSGGWTGGANYGYTF
TGTGCCAGCAGCGGGGGGTGGACAGGGGGCGCGAACTATGGCTACACCTTC
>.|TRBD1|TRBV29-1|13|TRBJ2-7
CSVGGTESYEQYF
TGCAGCGTTGGAGGGACAGAATCCTACGAGCAGTACTTC
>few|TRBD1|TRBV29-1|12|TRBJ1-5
CSVGGGDQPQHF
TGCAGCGTTGGAGGGGGCGATCAGCCCCAGCATTTT
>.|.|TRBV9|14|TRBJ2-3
CASSGQVSTDTQYF
TGTGCCAGCAGCGGACAGGTCAGCACAGATACGCAGTATTTT
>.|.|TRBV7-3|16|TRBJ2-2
CASTPRGAENTGELFF
TGTGCCAGCACCCCCAGGGGGGCGGAGAACACCGGGGAGCTGTTTTTT
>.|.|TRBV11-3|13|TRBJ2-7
CASSFTRDYEQYF
TGTGCCAGCAGCTTTACCCGGGACTACGAGCAGTACTTC
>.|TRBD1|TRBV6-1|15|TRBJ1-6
CASSERQGANSPLHF
TGTGCCAGCAGTGAAAGACAGGGGGCTAATTCACCCCTCCACTTT
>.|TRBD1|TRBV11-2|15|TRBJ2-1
CASSLVGTGADEQFF
TGTGCCAGCAGCTTAGTAGGGACAGGGGCCGATGAGCAGTTCTTC
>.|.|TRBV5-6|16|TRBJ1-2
CASSLERGLKASGYTF
TGTGCCAGCAGCTTGGAAAGGGGGTTGAAAGCTTCTGGCTACACCTTC
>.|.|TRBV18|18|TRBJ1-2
CASSPAGILGFGGGGYTF
TGTGCCAGCTCACCAGCCGGGATCCTCGGGTTCGGTGGTGGTGGCTACACCTTC
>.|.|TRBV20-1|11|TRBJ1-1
CSACEETEAFF
TGCAGTGCTTGCGAGGAAACTGAAGCTTTCTTT
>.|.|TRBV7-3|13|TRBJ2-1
CASSLTSAGEQFF
TGTGCCAGCAGCTTAACTAGCGCGGGTGAGCAGTTCTTC
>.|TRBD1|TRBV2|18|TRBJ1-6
CASSSRDSRATYNSPLHF
TGTGCCAGCAGTTCCCGGGACAGCCGAGCAACTTATAATTCACCCCTCCACTTT
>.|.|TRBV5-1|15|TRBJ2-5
CASSSRGAAQETQYF
TGCGCCAGCAGCTCCAGGGGGGCGGCCCAAGAGACCCAGTACTTC
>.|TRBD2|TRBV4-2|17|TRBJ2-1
CASSLHHERGRTQEQFF
TGTGCCAGCAGCCTCCACCACGAGCGGGGGCGAACCCAGGAGCAGTTCTTC
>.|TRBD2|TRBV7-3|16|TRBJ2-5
CASSLLLAGGRETQYF
TGTGCCAGCAGCCTCCTACTAGCGGGGGGGCGGGAGACCCAGTACTTC
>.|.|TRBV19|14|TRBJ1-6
CASKGMNYNSPLHF
TGTGCCAGTAAGGGGATGAACTATAATTCACCCCTCCACTTT
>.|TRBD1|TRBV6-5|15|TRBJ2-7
CASESQGDGSYEQYF
TGTGCCAGCGAAAGTCAGGGGGACGGATCCTACGAGCAGTACTTC
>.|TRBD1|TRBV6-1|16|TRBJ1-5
CASSGGTGEYNQPQHF
TGTGCCAGCAGTGGGGGGACAGGGGAGTACAATCAGCCCCAGCATTTT
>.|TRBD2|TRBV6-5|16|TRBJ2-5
CASSWASGGDGGTQYF
TGTGCCAGCAGTTGGGCTAGCGGGGGGGACGGGGGGACCCAGTACTTC
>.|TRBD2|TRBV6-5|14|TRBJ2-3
CASRSGGASDTQYF
TGTGCCAGTAGGAGCGGGGGGGCCTCGGATACGCAGTATTTT
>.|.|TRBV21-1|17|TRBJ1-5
CASSRGVGHLGNQPQHF
TGTGCCAGCAGCCGAGGAGTCGGACACTTAGGCAATCAGCCCCAGCATTTT
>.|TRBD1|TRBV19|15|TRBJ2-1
CASSQGQGPHNEQFF
TGTGCCAGTAGTCAAGGACAGGGCCCCCACAATGAGCAGTTCTTC
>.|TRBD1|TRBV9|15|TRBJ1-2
CASSPGQGASYGYTF
TGTGCCAGCAGCCCCGGACAGGGGGCCAGCTATGGCTACACCTTC
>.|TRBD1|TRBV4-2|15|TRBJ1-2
CASSQGQGKLDGYTF
TGTGCCAGCAGCCAGGGACAGGGAAAACTGGATGGCTACACCTTC
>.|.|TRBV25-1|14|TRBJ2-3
CASSGRTVTDTQYF
TGTGCCAGCAGTGGACGGACAGTCACAGATACGCAGTATTTT
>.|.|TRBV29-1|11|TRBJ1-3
CSVAGRNTIYF
TGCAGCGTTGCCGGGAGGAACACCATATATTTT
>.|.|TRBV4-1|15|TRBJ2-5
CASSLAGGGLREQYF
TGCGCCAGCAGCCTAGCTGGCGGGGGCCTAAGGGAGCAGTACTTC
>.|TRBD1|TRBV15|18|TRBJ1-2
CATSSLSKQGGLDYGYTF
TGTGCCACCAGCAGCCTCTCGAAGCAGGGGGGCTTGGACTATGGCTACACCTTC
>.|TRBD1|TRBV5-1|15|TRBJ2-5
CASSLGQGYEETQYF
TGCGCCAGCAGCCTGGGACAGGGCTATGAAGAGACCCAGTACTTC
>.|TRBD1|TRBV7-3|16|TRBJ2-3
CASSLTGQEVTDTQYF
TGTGCCAGCAGCTTAACGGGACAGGAGGTCACAGATACGCAGTATTTT
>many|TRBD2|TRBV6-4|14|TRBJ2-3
CASSERGGTDTQYF
TGTGCCAGCAGTGAGCGGGGGGGCACAGATACGCAGTATTTT
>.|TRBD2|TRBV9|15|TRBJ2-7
CASSPTSGGAYEQYF
TGTGCCAGCAGCCCTACTAGCGGGGGGGCCTACGAGCAGTACTTC
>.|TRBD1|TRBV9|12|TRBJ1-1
CASSPRTGPAFF
TGTGCCAGCAGCCCTCGGACAGGGCCGGCTTTCTTT
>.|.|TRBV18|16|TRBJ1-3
CASSPRTDGTGNTIYF
TGTGCCAGCTCACCGAGGACAGACGGTACGGGAAACACCATATATTTT
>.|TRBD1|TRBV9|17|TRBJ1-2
CASSLHRGITLSGGYTF
TGTGCCAGCAGCTTACACAGGGGCATAACTTTATCGGGTGGCTACACCTTC
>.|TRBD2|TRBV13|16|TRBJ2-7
CASSLGRVAGDYEQYF
TGTGCCAGCAGCTTAGGCAGGGTAGCGGGGGACTACGAGCAGTACTTC
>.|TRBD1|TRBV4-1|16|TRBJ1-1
CASSQSHATGYTEAFF
TGCGCCAGCAGCCAATCTCATGCGACAGGGTACACTGAAGCTTTCTTT
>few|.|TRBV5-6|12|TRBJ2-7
CASSLSGYEQYF
TGTGCCAGCAGCTTGTCGGGATACGAGCAGTACTTC
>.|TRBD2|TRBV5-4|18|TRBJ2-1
CASSLDSGGLSSYNEQFF
TGTGCCAGCAGCTTGGATAGCGGGGGGCTGAGCTCCTACAATGAGCAGTTCTTC
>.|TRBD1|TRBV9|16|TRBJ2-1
CASSVAGQGNYNEQFF
TGTGCCAGCAGCGTAGCTGGACAGGGGAACTACAATGAGCAGTTCTTC
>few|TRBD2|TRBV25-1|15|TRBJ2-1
CASSESVAGSNEQFF
TGTGCCAGCAGTGAATCGGTAGCGGGGAGCAATGAGCAGTTCTTC
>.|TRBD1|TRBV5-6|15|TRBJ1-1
CASIPGTGGNTEAFF
TGTGCCAGCATCCCCGGGACAGGGGGGAACACTGAAGCTTTCTTT
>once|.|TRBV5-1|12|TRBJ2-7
CASSSRGYEQYF
TGCGCCAGCAGCTCCAGGGGCTACGAGCAGTACTTC
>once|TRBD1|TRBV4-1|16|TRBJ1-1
CASSHAHRQGGTEAFF
TGCGCCAGCAGCCATGCCCACAGACAGGGAGGAACTGAAGCTTTCTTT
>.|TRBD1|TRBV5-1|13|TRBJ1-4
CASSRDRVEKLFF
TGCGCCAGCAGCAGGGACAGGGTTGAAAAACTGTTTTTT
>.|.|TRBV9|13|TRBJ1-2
CASSTHRQKGYTF
TGTGCCAGCAGCACACACCGACAGAAGGGCTACACCTTC
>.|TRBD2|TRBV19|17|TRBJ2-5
CASSLRGLAGGTETQYF
TGTGCCAGTAGCCTCCGTGGACTAGCGGGGGGAACAGAGACCCAGTACTTC
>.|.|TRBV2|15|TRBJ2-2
CASSEASGVPGELFF
TGTGCCAGCAGTGAAGCTTCGGGGGTCCCCGGGGAGCTGTTTTTT
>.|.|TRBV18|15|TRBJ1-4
CASSPSLDSNEKLFF
TGTGCCAGCTCACCTTCCCTGGACAGTAATGAAAAACTGTTTTTT
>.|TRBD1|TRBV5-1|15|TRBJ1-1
CASSLVAGGLTEAFF
TGCGCCAGCAGCTTGGTGGCAGGGGGCCTTACTGAAGCTTTCTTT
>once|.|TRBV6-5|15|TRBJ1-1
CASSYTSFGNTEAFF
TGTGCCAGCAGTTATACGTCATTCGGGAACACTGAAGCTTTCTTT
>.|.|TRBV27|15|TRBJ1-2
CASNPTRWGGDGYTF
TGTGCCAGCAACCCGACCCGGTGGGGGGGAGATGGCTACACCTTC
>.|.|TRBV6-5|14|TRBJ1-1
CASSYTESSSEAFF
TGTGCCAGCAGTTACACGGAGTCTAGTAGCGAGGCTTTCTTT
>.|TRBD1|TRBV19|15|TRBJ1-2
CASSTGTASNYGYTF
TGTGCCAGTAGTACTGGGACAGCGTCTAACTATGGCTACACCTTC
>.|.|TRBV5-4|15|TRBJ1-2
CASSPVRDKVYGYTF
TGTGCCAGCAGCCCGGTCCGGGACAAGGTTTATGGCTACACCTTC
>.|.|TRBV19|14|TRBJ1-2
CASSIQEGYYGYTF
TGTGCCAGTAGTATTCAGGAGGGGTACTATGGCTACACCTTC